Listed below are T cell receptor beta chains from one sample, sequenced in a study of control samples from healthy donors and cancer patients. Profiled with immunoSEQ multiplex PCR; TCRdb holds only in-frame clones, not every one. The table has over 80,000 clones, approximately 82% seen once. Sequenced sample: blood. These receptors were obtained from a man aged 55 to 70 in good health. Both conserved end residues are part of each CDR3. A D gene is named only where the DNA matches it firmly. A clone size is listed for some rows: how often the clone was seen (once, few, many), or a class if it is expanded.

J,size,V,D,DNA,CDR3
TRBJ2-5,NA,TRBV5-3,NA,TGTGCCAGAAGCTCGCCGGGACACGGGCAAGAAGAGACCCAGTACTTC,CARSSPGHGQEETQYF
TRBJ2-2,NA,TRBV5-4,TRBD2,TGTGCCAGCAGCTTGGGGGGCCGGGGGGACACCGGGGAGCTGTTTTTT,CASSLGGRGDTGELFF
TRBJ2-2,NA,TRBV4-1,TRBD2,TGCGCCCGCAGCCACGGGCGGGCGGGGGGGCCCGGGGAGCTGTTTTTT,CARSHGRAGGPGELFF
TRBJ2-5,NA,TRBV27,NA,TGTGCCAGCAGTTTTCAAGAGACCCAGTACTTC,CASSFQETQYF
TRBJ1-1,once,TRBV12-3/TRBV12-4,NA,TGTGCCAGCACCCTGCCTCCGGGCACTGAAGCTTTCTTT,CASTLPPGTEAFF
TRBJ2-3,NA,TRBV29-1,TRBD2,TGCAGCGTTGATTCCGGGACTAGCGGGACCACAGATACGCAGTATTTT,CSVDSGTSGTTDTQYF
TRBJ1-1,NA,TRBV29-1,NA,TGCAGCGTTGTCCGTCCAGTCGGGCGCACTGAAGCTTTCTTT,CSVVRPVGRTEAFF
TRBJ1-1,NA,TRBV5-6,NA,TGTGCCAGCAAAGCCTCCTTGAGGCCCACTGAAGCTTTCTTT,CASKASLRPTEAFF
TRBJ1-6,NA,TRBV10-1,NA,TGCGCCAGCAGTGAGTCGACAGCGAATTCACCCCTCCACTTT,CASSESTANSPLHF
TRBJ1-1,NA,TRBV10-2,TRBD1,TGCGCCAGCAGTGGGACGACAGGGGACACTGAAGCTTTCTTT,CASSGTTGDTEAFF
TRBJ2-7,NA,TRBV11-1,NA,TGTGCCAGCAGCTTAGTGGGCCCGTCCTACGAGCAGTACTTC,CASSLVGPSYEQYF
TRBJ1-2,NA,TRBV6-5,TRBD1,TGTGCCAGCAGTCGAGGACAGGGCCGGGGCTACACCTTC,CASSRGQGRGYTF
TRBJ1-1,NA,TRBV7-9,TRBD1,TGTGCCAGCAGCTTCTCAGGGGGAAACACTGAAGCTTTCTTT,CASSFSGGNTEAFF
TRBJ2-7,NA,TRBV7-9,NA,TGTGCCAGCAGCTCCCCGCCCGAAGCTAGCGAGCAGTACTTC,CASSSPPEASEQYF
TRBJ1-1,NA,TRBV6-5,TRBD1,TGTGCCAGCGGATACAGGGGCCGAAGAACTGAAGCTTTCTTT,CASGYRGRRTEAFF
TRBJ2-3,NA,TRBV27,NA,TGTGCCAGCAGTCCACAACGAGGTACGCAGTATTTT,CASSPQRGTQYF
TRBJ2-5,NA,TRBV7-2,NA,TGTGCCAGCAGCTTTCAAGTGGGGGGCGGGAGAGAGACCCAGTACTTC,CASSFQVGGGRETQYF
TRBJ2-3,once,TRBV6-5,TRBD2,TGTGCCAGCAGCTTGCTAGCGGGGGGTTTAGATACGCAGTATTTT,CASSLLAGGLDTQYF
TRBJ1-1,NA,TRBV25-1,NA,TGTGCCAGCTGGCGAGGGACGGCGAACACTGAAGCTTTCTTT,CASWRGTANTEAFF
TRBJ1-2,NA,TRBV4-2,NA,TGTGCCAGCAGCCAAGTGAGGCAGCACTATGGCTACACCTTC,CASSQVRQHYGYTF
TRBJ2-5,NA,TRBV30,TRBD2,TGTGCCTGGAGTGAACTAGCGGGAGGCCCCCAAGAGACCCAGTACTTC,CAWSELAGGPQETQYF
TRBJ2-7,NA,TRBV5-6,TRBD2,TGTGCCAGCAGCTTGGGGCTAGCGGGGGGGCGTCGCGAGCAGTACTTC,CASSLGLAGGRREQYF
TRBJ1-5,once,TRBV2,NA,TGTGCCAGCAGTGCAGGGGCCAATCAGCCCCAGCATTTT,CASSAGANQPQHF
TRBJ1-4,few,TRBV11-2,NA,TGTGCCAGCAGCTCGGTCAGGGAGAATGAAAAACTGTTTTTT,CASSSVRENEKLFF
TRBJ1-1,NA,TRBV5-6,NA,TGTGCCAGCAGCTTGTCAGCAGGTGAAGCTTTCTTT,CASSLSAGEAFF
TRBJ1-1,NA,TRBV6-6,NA,TGTGCCAGCAGTTACACATCAGGGGCCTCCTCGGGTGAAGCTTTCTTT,CASSYTSGASSGEAFF
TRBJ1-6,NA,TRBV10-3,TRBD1,TGTGCCGCCCGCCAACAGGGGAGCTCCTATAATTCACCCCTCCACTTT,CAARQQGSSYNSPLHF